Here is one T cell receptor beta chain with its context. This clonotype occurred many times. The antigen this receptor binds is unknown. No per-base quality is available; no much larger clone lies one base away. The data belong to a study of response to subunit inactivated influenza vaccine (dated by TCRdb to 2016 to 2018). A note on the overall study: Deep quantitative T cell receptor repertoire profiling was used in the study to track responses to a trivalent subunit inactivated influenza vaccine.

Results the study describes overall, beyond this receptor: The authors proposed that each seasonal influenza vaccination may bring in only a limited number of new T cells.

The library came from RT-PCR. Sequencing instrument: Illumina HiSeq 2500. Through fastp at Q25 and MiXCR, TCRdb rebuilt clones from the public reads, retaining in-frame beta chains. When rows share a CDR3 protein, they turn into one entry using the most common DNA and genes. The sample data list more than 600,000 distinct CDR3 sequences, and roughly 20% of these were observed just once. The top ten clonotypes cover about 11% of the sample. The CDR3 starts with the cysteine, ends with the phenylalanine, and has 14 residues. The sequence is cut down to CDR3 DNA, 42 bases in frame from base 1. This sample comprised PBMCs from blood, obtained less than 6 days after vaccination. This sequence originates from a man aged 50-59 years who received an inactivated influenza vaccine. Donor details come from another sample of the same person, matched by shared clones. The chain links TRBV21-1 with TRBJ2-1; TRBD1 reflects the table's D call only, with no check against the DNA. TRBV21-1 is tagged as a pseudogene. The CDR3 here reads CASGLPRGHNEQFF. In nucleotides, the sequence is TGTGCCAGCGGTCTTCCCAGGGGCCACAATGAGCAGTTCTTC.